These 9 T cell receptor beta chains originate from one sample sequenced in a study of radiotherapy plus CTLA-4 blockade in lung cancer. Data came from immunoSEQ multiplex PCR; TCRdb stores just in-frame clones and leaves some out. Counted here are roughly 86,000 clones, roughly four fifths occurring once; the ten biggest clones make up roughly 0.82%. Sequencing was performed on peripheral blood, taken from a patient treated with radiotherapy plus ipilimumab. Receptors were obtained from a human donor with non-small cell lung cancer who had stable disease on radiotherapy plus ipilimumab.

The chain recombines TRBV28 with TRBJ1-3; D gene unclear. This CDR3 has 14 amino acids. Germline V gives CDR1 MDHEN, CDR2 SYDVKM. V shed 6 bases and J shed 0 bases, with 9 bases lying between them. CDR3 loop: CASRGGNSGNTIYF. CDR3 in DNA: TGTGCCAGCAGGGGCGGGAACTCTGGAAACACCATATATTTT.

This clone was recorded once. The rearrangement links TRBV10-1 to TRBJ2-2; 9 bases align to TRBD2. Germline V CDR1 and CDR2: WNHNN, SYGVQD (reference sequence). CDR3 length: 15 residues. The V segment lost 5 bases and the J segment 0 bases; nucleotides outside the gene matches: 1. This chain's CDR3 is CASSSSGTNTGELFF. The CDR3 DNA sequence: TGCGCCAGCAGTTCTAGCGGGACGAACACCGGGGAGCTGTTTTTT.

The chain employs TRBV19 and TRBJ2-7; TRBD1 matches 8 bases. Germline trimming cut 10 bases from V and 3 bases from J; bases unmatched to any gene: 8. The CDR3 sequence is 13 residues long. Germline V lookup: CDR1 LNHDA, CDR2 SQIVND (reference sequence). The CDR3 DNA reads TGTGCCACGGCAGGGGGCGCGATCTACGAGCAGTACTTC. This sequence encodes CATAGGAIYEQYF.

The chain carries TRBV6-6 and TRBJ1-5; D perhaps matches TRBD1 (6 bases). V was pared by 3 bases and J by 7 bases, with 13 bases between. Germline CDR1 reads MNHNY; CDR2 reads SVGAGI (reference sequence). This CDR3 has 14 residues. CDR3 DNA: TGTGCCAGCAGTTATCGGGGGCCGGAGCAGCCCCAGCATTTT. Encoded protein: CASSYRGPEQPQHF.

The rearrangement uses TRBV5-1 and TRBJ2-3; a weak D match, TRBD1 (5 bases). V shed 0 bases and J shed 4 bases, with 9 bases lying between them. The CDR3 has 14 residues. CDR1 is SGHRS, CDR2 YFSETQ, per germline. CDR3 DNA: TGCGCCAGCAGCTTGGCGACAGTTGCAGATACGCAGTATTTT. Its protein is CASSLATVADTQYF. Looking up the rest from reference TRBV5-1 and TRBJ2-3 gives the full variable domain: KAGVTQTPRYLIKTRGQQVTLSCSPISGHRSVSWYQQTPGQGLQFLFEYFSETQRNKGNFPGRFSGRQFSNSRSEMNVSTLELGDSALYLCASSLATVADTQYFGPGTRLTVL.

The chain carries TRBV18 and TRBJ2-6; D not resolved. The germline V gene encodes CDR1 KGHSH and CDR2 LQKENI. The CDR3 covers 16 residues. The V gene lost 0 bases and the J gene lost 1 base, with 7 bases spanning the gap. This CDR3 reads CASSPPRSSGANVLTF. As DNA, the CDR3 is TGTGCCAGCTCACCACCGAGGAGTTCTGGGGCCAACGTCCTGACTTTC.

V and J are TRBV19 and TRBJ2-2, with D unclear. With 6 bases removed from V and 2 bases from J, the gap between germline ends came to 19 bases. This CDR3 is 17 amino acids long. Germline assignment: CDR1 LNHDA and CDR2 SQIVND (reference sequence). CDR3 loop: CASSTTRRTGNTGELFF. CDR3 bases: TGTGCCAGTAGCACAACTCGCCGGACGGGTAACACCGGGGAGCTGTTTTTT.

The V and J genes are TRBV18 and TRBJ2-5; tentatively, D is TRBD1 (5 bases). There are 13 residues in the CDR3. The V gene lost 3 bases and the J gene lost 6 bases, with 11 bases spanning the gap. Germline V gives CDR1 KGHSH, CDR2 LQKENI. The CDR3 reads CASSPGKGKTQYF. CDR3 DNA: TGTGCCAGCTCACCGGGGAAGGGGAAGACCCAGTACTTC.

This clone has only one observation. The chain carries TRBV19 and TRBJ2-1; 12 nucleotides align to TRBD2. The CDR3 runs to 15 residues. Germline values: CDR1 LNHDA, CDR2 SQIVND (reference sequence). V lost 6 bases to trimming and J lost 9 bases; unmatched junction nucleotides: 9. CDR3 sequence (DNA): TGTGCCAGTAGCGGGACTAGCGGGTCGTCCGGTGAGCAGTTCTTC. It encodes CASSGTSGSSGEQFF.